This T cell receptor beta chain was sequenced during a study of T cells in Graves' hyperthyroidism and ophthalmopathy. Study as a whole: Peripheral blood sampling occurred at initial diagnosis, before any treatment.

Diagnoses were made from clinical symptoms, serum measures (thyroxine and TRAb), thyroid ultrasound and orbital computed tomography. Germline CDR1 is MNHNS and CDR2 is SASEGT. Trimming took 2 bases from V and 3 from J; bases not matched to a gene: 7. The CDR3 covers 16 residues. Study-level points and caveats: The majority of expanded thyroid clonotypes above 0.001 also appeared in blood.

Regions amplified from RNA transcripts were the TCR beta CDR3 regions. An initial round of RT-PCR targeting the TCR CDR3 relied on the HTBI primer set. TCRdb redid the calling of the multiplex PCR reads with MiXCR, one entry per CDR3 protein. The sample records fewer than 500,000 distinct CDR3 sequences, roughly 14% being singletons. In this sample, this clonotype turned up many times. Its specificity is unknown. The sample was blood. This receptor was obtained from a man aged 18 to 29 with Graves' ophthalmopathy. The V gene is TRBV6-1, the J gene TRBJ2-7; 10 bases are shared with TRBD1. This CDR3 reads CASSETGTGAGYEQYF. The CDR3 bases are TGTGCCAGCAGTGAAACAGGGACAGGGGCCGGCTACGAGCAGTACTTC.